The TCR beta chain under discussion was sequenced for a study of vaccination and CD4 T cells after COVID-19. An Oncomine TCR Beta short-read assay was used to sequence the DNA from cultured CD4+ T cells. TCRdb reprocessed the PCR reads via MiXCR and lists one record per CDR3 protein. This table holds roughly 14,000 distinct CDR3 sequences, about two fifths found once. Treatment: approximately 9-day PBMC culture with coronavirus spike peptide pools or control peptides (ViraFEST assay). Scientists separated out CD4+ T cells through negative selection following 10 days in culture. Of note for this clonotype: Its antigen is currently unknown.

CDR1 and CDR2 from the germline V gene are SGHTA and FQGNSA. J lost 3 bases, V lost 1 base, and 2 bases had no gene match. This CDR3 spans 14 amino acids. The chain is built from TRBV7-2 and TRBJ1-1; 7 nucleotides match TRBD1. Sequences were derived from CD4+ T cells from blood, cultured in vitro, sampled before SARS-CoV-2 vaccination. This TCR was recovered from a human donor who had recovered from COVID-19. The CDR3 sequence is CASSLVGTDTEAFF. DNA for the CDR3: TGTGCCAGCAGCTTAGTTGGGACAGACACTGAAGCTTTCTTT.